The next 32 T cell receptor beta chains were all read from a single sample in a study of blood T cell repertoires in COVID-19. Clones were sequenced by immunoSEQ multiplex PCR, and TCRdb holds only the in-frame ones, with some missing. The table lists under 450,000 clones, around 87% of them singletons. The sequenced sample was PBMCs or T cells enriched from blood (not recorded which). The receptors originated from a young man who had recovered from COVID-19.

The chain joins TRBV7-8 to TRBJ2-7, with 11 nucleotides matching TRBD2. Germline V gene data show CDR1 as SGHVS and CDR2 as FQNEAQ. Germline trimming cut 3 bases from V and 0 bases from J; bases unmatched to any gene: 4. CDR3 length equals 16 residues. The CDR3 protein is CASSFTSGGSSYEQYF. The CDR3 DNA reads TGTGCCAGCAGCTTTACTAGCGGGGGCAGCTCCTACGAGCAGTACTTC.

J is TRBJ2-2 and V is TRBV25-1; 8 nucleotides line up with TRBD1. This CDR3 contains 18 residues. The V and J ends lost 4 bases and 1 base, in that order; junction bases with no gene match: 11. CDR1 is MGHDK, CDR2 SYGVNS, per germline. CDR3: CASSGVPGQVLNTGELFF. In DNA form, the CDR3 reads TGTGCCAGCAGTGGAGTCCCGGGACAGGTCCTGAACACCGGGGAGCTGTTTTTT.

This chain uses TRBV5-6 with TRBJ2-5, with D possibly TRBD2 on 5 matching bases. Trimming shortened V by 4 bases and J by 4 bases, and 14 bases separated the two germline ends. There are 14 residues in the CDR3. CDR1 is SGHDT, CDR2 YYEEEE, per germline. CDR3 amino acids: CASSPGNVPETQYF. As DNA, the CDR3 is TGTGCCAGCAGCCCCGGGAACGTCCCAGAGACCCAGTACTTC.

The chain is built from TRBV10-3 and TRBJ1-1, with D maybe TRBD1 (5 bases). Per the germline V gene, CDR1 is ENHRY and CDR2 is SYGVKD. This CDR3 has 13 residues. V dropped 6 bases and J dropped 3 bases, with 11 bases sitting between them. In DNA form, the CDR3 reads TGTGCCATCAGGAAGACAGAGTACACTGAAGCTTTCTTT. Amino acid sequence: CAIRKTEYTEAFF.

The chain combines TRBV9 with TRBJ1-2; the D gene is possibly TRBD1 (5 bases). The CDR3 is 13 amino acids. Trimming took off 0 bases at V and 11 bases at J, with 14 bases between the two ends. From germline, CDR1 is SGDLS and CDR2 YYNGEE. CDR3 region: CASSVEGTSSYTF. The DNA for the CDR3 is TGTGCCAGCAGCGTAGAGGGGACTTCCTCTTACACCTTC.

This chain connects TRBV4-2 to TRBJ2-3; 7 positions agree with TRBD2. The CDR3 is 16 amino acids. V shed 0 bases, J shed 3 bases, and the junction held 6 bases outside the gene matches. Germline V gene data show CDR1 as LGHNA and CDR2 as YNFKEQ. This chain's CDR3 is CASSQDGGKATDTQYF. The CDR3 bases are TGTGCCAGCAGCCAAGACGGGGGGAAGGCTACAGATACGCAGTATTTT.

The genes are TRBV7-2 and TRBJ1-1, with unresolved D. Germline V CDR1 and CDR2: SGHTA, FQGNSA. The CDR3 runs to 13 residues. V shed 3 bases and J shed 1 base, with 6 bases lying between them. For the CDR3, the DNA is TGTGCCAGCAGCTTCACATCGAACACTGAAGCTTTCTTT. It codes for CASSFTSNTEAFF.

The chain recombines TRBV6-5 with TRBJ1-2; D is unresolved. The germline V and J ends were trimmed by 2 bases and 4 bases, with 8 bases remaining between them. Germline V gene sequence: CDR1 MNHEY, CDR2 SVGAGI. CDR3 length equals 13 residues. The CDR3 spells CASSYARLYGYTF. The CDR3 nucleotides are TGTGCCAGCAGTTACGCGCGGCTCTATGGCTACACCTTC.

The chain has TRBV7-2 and TRBJ2-1; 16 positions agree with TRBD2. The CDR3 totals 17 residues. V lost 3 bases and J lost 4; bases outside the gene matches: 3. Germline V gives CDR1 SGHTA, CDR2 FQGNSA. The CDR3 DNA reads as TGTGCCAGCAGCTTGGGACTAGCGGGGGGGCCGTACAATGAGCAGTTCTTC. It translates to CASSLGLAGGPYNEQFF.

This chain links TRBV6-5 with TRBJ2-7, with 9 nucleotides matching TRBD1. Germline V CDR1 and CDR2: MNHEY, SVGAGI. Losses at the gene ends were 6 bases for V and 3 bases for J; bases not matched to a gene: 6. The CDR3 spans 14 residues. The chain's CDR3 is CASSQQGANYEQYF. Written as DNA, the CDR3 is TGTGCCAGCAGCCAACAGGGGGCTAACTACGAGCAGTACTTC.

This clone has a handful of counts. V is TRBV27 and J is TRBJ1-5; D is ambiguous. Per germline, CDR1 MNHEY and CDR2 SMNVEV (reference sequence). V lost 6 bases and J lost 0, with 12 bases in between. The CDR3 covers 15 residues. The CDR3 loop is CASRALDFSNQPQHF. The CDR3 DNA reads as TGTGCCAGCAGAGCACTAGACTTTAGCAATCAGCCCCAGCATTTT.

The chain employs TRBV30 and TRBJ1-5; TRBD1 matches at 9 bases. The CDR3 is made up of 15 amino acids. Germline CDR1 GTSNPN, CDR2 SVGIG (reference sequence). J gave up 2 bases and V 4 bases, and 6 bases lay outside the gene matches. CDR3 protein: CAWTGTGRGNQPQHF. The CDR3 nucleotides are TGTGCCTGGACCGGGACAGGGCGGGGCAATCAGCCCCAGCATTTT.

V and J are TRBV30 and TRBJ2-7; the D gene is possibly TRBD2 (5 bases). This CDR3 contains 13 residues. The V end lost 2 bases, the J end lost 0 bases, and 8 bases lay between the germline ends. From germline, CDR1 is GTSNPN and CDR2 SVGIG (reference sequence). The CDR3 DNA is TGTGCCTGGAGTAGAGGGATCTCCTACGAGCAGTACTTC. Translating it yields CAWSRGISYEQYF.

A note on this clone: Germline is not matched at one junction end, which may reflect a read error. V gene TRBV27 combines with J gene TRBJ1-1; D is undetermined. Per the germline V gene, CDR1 is MNHEY and CDR2 is SMNVEV (reference sequence). The CDR3 has 15 amino acids. CDR3 sequence reads: CASSFEPNLNPEAFF. In DNA form, the CDR3 reads TGTGCCAGCAGTTTCGAACCCAACTTGAACCCTGAAGCTTTCTTT.

This chain links TRBV15 with TRBJ1-5, with a possible D match to TRBD1 (5 bases). The CDR3 runs to 13 residues. Germline V gene lookup returns CDR1 LNHNV and CDR2 YYDKDF (reference sequence). Trimming left V 6 bases short and J 3 bases short, with 9 bases between. The CDR3 DNA reads as TGTGCCACCAGTGACAGCTTCAATCAGCCCCAGCATTTT. It translates to CATSDSFNQPQHF. Full variable domain (missing parts from reference TRBV15 and TRBJ1-5): DAMVIQNPRYQVTQFGKPVTLSCSQTLNHNVMYWYQQKSSQAPKLLFHYYDKDFNNEADTPDNFQSRRPNTSFCFLDIRSPGLGDTAMYLCATSDSFNQPQHFGDGTRLSIL.

This chain uses TRBV20-1 with TRBJ1-2, with D perhaps TRBD1 (6 bases). In germline, CDR1 is DFQATT, CDR2 SNEGSKA (reference sequence). CDR3 length: 11 residues. V lost 3 bases and J lost 11, with 13 bases in between. DNA of the CDR3: TGCAGTGCTAGCAACAGGGACGAGTACACCTTC. It is translated as CSASNRDEYTF.

This clone was seen only a few times. V usage is TRBV7-9 and J usage is TRBJ1-2; a weak D match, TRBD1 (6 bases). Germline V gives CDR1 SEHNR, CDR2 FQNEAQ (reference sequence). V was cut by 5 bases and J by 5 bases, with 18 bases left in between. The CDR3 sequence is 15 residues long. DNA for the CDR3: TGTGCCAGCAGCCCTCAATCCGGGACAAAGTATGGCTACACCTTC. This translates into CASSPQSGTKYGYTF. Combining the CDR3 with reference TRBV7-9 and TRBJ1-2 gives the whole variable domain DTGVSQNPRHKITKRGQNVTFRCDPISEHNRLYWYRQTLGQGPEFLTYFQNEAQLEKSRLLSDRFSAERPKGSFSTLEIQRTEQGDSAMYLCASSPQSGTKYGYTFGSGTRLTVV.

V usage is TRBV2 and J usage is TRBJ1-1, with TRBD1 matching over 7 bases. The V gene end was trimmed by 6 bases and the J gene end by 6 bases; junction bases not matched to a gene: 10. CDR1 and CDR2 from the germline V gene are SNHLY and FYNNEI. The CDR3 is 14 amino acids. The chain's CDR3 is CASSALGQIPEAFF. DNA of the CDR3: TGTGCCAGCAGCGCGTTGGGACAGATCCCTGAAGCTTTCTTT.

V gene TRBV6-2 or TRBV6-3 combines with J gene TRBJ2-1, with 9 nucleotides matching TRBD2. The J segment lost 4 bases and the V segment lost 6 bases, leaving 10 bases of the junction unmatched. This CDR3 spans 16 amino acids. Germline V gene sequence: CDR1 MNHEY, CDR2 SVGEGT. CDR3 region: CASSLWSGGTYNEQFF. CDR3 nucleotides: TGTGCCAGCAGCCTTTGGAGCGGGGGGACTTACAATGAGCAGTTCTTC.

V and J are TRBV12-3 or TRBV12-4 and TRBJ2-3; D unresolved. The CDR3 runs 13 residues. Trimming shortened V by 7 bases and J by 1 base, and 9 bases separated the two germline ends. The CDR3: CASTLRGTDTQYF. DNA of the CDR3: TGTGCCAGCACCCTCCGGGGCACAGATACGCAGTATTTT.

V and J are TRBV21-1 and TRBJ2-7; the table's TRBD1 call for D was not verified on the DNA. TRBV21-1 is termed a pseudogene. The CDR3 length is 16 residues. The CDR3 DNA sequence: TGTGCCAGCAGCCCTATCCCCGGGACAGGGTCGTGCGAGCAGTACTTC. Protein: CASSPIPGTGSCEQYF.

This rearrangement joins TRBV6-6 to TRBJ2-5; 8 bases map to TRBD2. V trimming: 6 bases; J trimming: 1 base; junction bases outside the gene matches: 4. CDR1 is MNHNY, CDR2 SVGAGI, per germline (reference sequence). The CDR3 is 14 residues long. Here the CDR3 DNA reads TGTGCCAGCAGCGGGGGGGGGCGCCAAGAGACCCAGTACTTC. Translating gives CASSGGGRQETQYF.

The chain is built from TRBV7-2 and TRBJ1-1; D not certain. The V and J ends lost 5 bases and 0 bases respectively, with 10 bases between them. CDR1 is SGHTA and CDR2 is FQGNSA in the germline V gene. The length of the CDR3 is 14 residues. CDR3: CASSARTLNTEAFF. CDR3 in DNA: TGTGCCAGCAGCGCCAGAACCCTGAACACTGAAGCTTTCTTT.

The V call is TRBV19, the J call TRBJ2-4, with D maybe TRBD2 (5 bases). The germline V and J ends were trimmed by 11 bases and 0 bases, with 17 bases remaining between them. CDR1 and CDR2 (germline): LNHDA, SQIVND (reference sequence). The CDR3 sequence is 15 residues long. CDR3 residues: CASRADSLAKNIQYF. The CDR3 DNA follows: TGTGCCTCACGGGCGGACTCACTAGCCAAAAACATTCAGTACTTC.

V gene TRBV29-1 combines with J gene TRBJ2-3, with a possible D match to TRBD1 (6 bases). This CDR3 is 14 amino acids long. V lost 5 bases to trimming and J lost 4 bases, with 16 bases between them. Germline V CDR1 and CDR2: SQVTM, ANQGSEA. CDR3 loop: CSVSTSRGADTQYF. The CDR3 nucleotides are TGCAGCGTTAGCACTTCCAGGGGAGCAGATACGCAGTATTTT.

The chain joins TRBV6-1 to TRBJ1-1, with D possibly matching TRBD1 (5 bases). Per germline, CDR1 MNHNS and CDR2 SASEGT. V lost 2 bases, J lost 6 bases, and 13 bases lay in between. The CDR3 length is 14 residues. The CDR3 spells CASSERLGRSEAFF. In nucleotides, the CDR3 is TGTGCCAGCAGTGAAAGGTTGGGGCGCTCTGAAGCTTTCTTT.

J is TRBJ1-6 and V is TRBV14; D is unresolved. V dropped 3 bases and J dropped 1 base, with 13 bases sitting between them. The CDR3 extends over 17 amino acids. Germline V gives CDR1 SGHDN, CDR2 FVKESK. This CDR3 reads CASSHGPGSSYNSPLHF. The CDR3 DNA follows: TGTGCCAGCAGCCACGGGCCCGGGAGTTCCTATAATTCACCCCTCCACTTT.

The J gene is TRBJ2-7, the V gene TRBV19; D gene unclear. Germline CDR1 is LNHDA and CDR2 is SQIVND (reference sequence). Trimming left V 2 bases short and J 2 bases short, with 10 bases between. The CDR3 consists of 14 residues. CDR3 region: CASSITGPPYEQYF. The CDR3, as DNA: TGTGCCAGTAGTATAACCGGTCCCCCCTACGAGCAGTACTTC. The whole variable domain, remainder taken from reference TRBV19 and TRBJ2-7, is DGGITQSPKYLFRKEGQNVTLSCEQNLNHDAMYWYRQDPGQGLRLIYYSQIVNDFQKGDIAEGYSVSREKKESFPLTVTSAQKNPTAFYLCASSITGPPYEQYFGPGTRLTVT.

For this clone: In the same sample, other DNA sequences code for this CDR3. V is TRBV12-3 or TRBV12-4 and J is TRBJ2-1; D not resolved. The V and J ends lost 3 bases and 4 bases respectively, with 4 bases between them. The CDR3 consists of 12 residues. CDR3 nucleotides: TGTGCCAGCAGTTTTAGTTACAATGAGCAGTTCTTC. Protein product: CASSFSYNEQFF.

This clone has just one count. The chain has TRBV18 and TRBJ1-1; possibly TRBD1 for D (6 bases). V lost 2 bases to trimming and J lost 6 bases, with 10 bases between them. Looked up from germline, CDR1 is KGHSH and CDR2 is LQKENI. The CDR3 has 13 amino acids. The CDR3 bases are TGTGCCAGCTCACCAAGGGGGGGATCTGAAGCTTTCTTT. Its protein is CASSPRGGSEAFF.

In its sample, this clone was seen once. This chain connects TRBV3-1 (or the pseudogene TRBV3-2) to TRBJ1-2; D possibly corresponds to TRBD1 (5 bases). The CDR3 is 14 residues long. Germline CDR1 reads LGHDT; CDR2 reads YNNKEL (reference sequence). Deletions cut 4 bases from V and 9 bases from J, with 18 bases between. In DNA, the CDR3 is TGTGCCAGCAGCCCTCGCGAAGGGGCCTGGAGCTACACCTTC. Amino acids: CASSPREGAWSYTF.

The DNA for the CDR3 is TGTGCCAGCAGCAAAGGAACAGCAGGCCCCTACGAGCAGTACTTC. Translated: CASSKGTAGPYEQYF. The chain recombines TRBV21-1 with TRBJ2-7; TRBD1, the table's D call, lacks a check against the DNA. TRBV21-1 is tagged as a pseudogene. The CDR3 runs to 15 residues.